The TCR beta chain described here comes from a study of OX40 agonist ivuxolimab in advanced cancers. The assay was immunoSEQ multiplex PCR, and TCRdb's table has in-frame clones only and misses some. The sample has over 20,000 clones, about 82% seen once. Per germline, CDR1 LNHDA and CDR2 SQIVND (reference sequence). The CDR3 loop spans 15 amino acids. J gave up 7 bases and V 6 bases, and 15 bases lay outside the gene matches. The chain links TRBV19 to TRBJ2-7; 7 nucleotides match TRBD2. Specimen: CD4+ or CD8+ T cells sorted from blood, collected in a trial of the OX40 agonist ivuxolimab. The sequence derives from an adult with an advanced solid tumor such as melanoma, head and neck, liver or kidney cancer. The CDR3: CASRPEPGRLREQYF. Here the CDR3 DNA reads TGTGCCAGTAGACCCGAACCCGGGAGGCTCCGGGAGCAGTACTTC.